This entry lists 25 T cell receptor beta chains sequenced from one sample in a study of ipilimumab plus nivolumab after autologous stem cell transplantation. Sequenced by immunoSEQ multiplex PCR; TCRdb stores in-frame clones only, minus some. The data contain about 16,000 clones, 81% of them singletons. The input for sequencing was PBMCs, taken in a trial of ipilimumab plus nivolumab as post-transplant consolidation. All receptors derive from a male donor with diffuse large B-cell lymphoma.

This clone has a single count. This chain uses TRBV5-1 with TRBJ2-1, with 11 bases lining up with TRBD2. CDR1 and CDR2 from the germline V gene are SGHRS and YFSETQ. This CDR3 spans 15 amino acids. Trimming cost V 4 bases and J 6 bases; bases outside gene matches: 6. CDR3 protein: CASSPSGGLSNEQFF. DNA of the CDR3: TGCGCCAGCAGCCCTAGCGGGGGGCTATCCAATGAGCAGTTCTTC. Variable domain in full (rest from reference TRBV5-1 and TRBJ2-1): KAGVTQTPRYLIKTRGQQVTLSCSPISGHRSVSWYQQTPGQGLQFLFEYFSETQRNKGNFPGRFSGRQFSNSRSEMNVSTLELGDSALYLCASSPSGGLSNEQFFGPGTRLTVL.

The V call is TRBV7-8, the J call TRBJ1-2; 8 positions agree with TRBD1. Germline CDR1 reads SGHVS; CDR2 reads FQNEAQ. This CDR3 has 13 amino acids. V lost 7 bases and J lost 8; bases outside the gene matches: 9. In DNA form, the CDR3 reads TGTGCCAGCACCACAGGGGGAGGGGAAGGCTACACCTTC. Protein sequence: CASTTGGGEGYTF.

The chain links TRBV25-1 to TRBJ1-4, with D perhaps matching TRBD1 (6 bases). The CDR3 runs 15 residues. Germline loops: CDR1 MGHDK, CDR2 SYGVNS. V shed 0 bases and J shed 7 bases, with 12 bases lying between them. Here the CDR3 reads CASSEYGQGSEKLFF. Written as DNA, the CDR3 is TGTGCCAGCAGTGAATACGGGCAGGGGAGTGAAAAACTGTTTTTT.

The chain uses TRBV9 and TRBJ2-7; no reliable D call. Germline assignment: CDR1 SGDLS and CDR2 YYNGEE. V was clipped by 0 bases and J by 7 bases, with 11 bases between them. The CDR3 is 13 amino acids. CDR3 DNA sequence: TGTGCCAGCAGCGTAGCGAGTTCCGGGGAGCAGTACTTC. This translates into CASSVASSGEQYF.

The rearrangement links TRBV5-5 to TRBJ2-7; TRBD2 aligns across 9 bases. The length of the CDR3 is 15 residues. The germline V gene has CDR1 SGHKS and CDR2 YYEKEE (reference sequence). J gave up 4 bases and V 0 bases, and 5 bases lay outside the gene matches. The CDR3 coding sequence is TGTGCCAGCAGCTTGGTCCCTAGCGGGGTATACGAGCAGTACTTC. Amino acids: CASSLVPSGVYEQYF.

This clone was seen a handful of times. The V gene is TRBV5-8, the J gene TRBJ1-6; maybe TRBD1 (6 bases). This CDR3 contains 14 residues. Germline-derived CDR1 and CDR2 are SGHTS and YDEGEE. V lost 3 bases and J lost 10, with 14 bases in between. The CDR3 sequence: CASSYNRVLSPLHF. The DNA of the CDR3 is TGTGCCAGCAGCTACAACAGGGTGCTATCACCCCTCCACTTT.

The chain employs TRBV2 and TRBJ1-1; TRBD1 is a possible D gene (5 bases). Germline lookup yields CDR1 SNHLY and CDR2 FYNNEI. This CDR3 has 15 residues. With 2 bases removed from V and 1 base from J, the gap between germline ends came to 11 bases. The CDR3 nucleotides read TGTGCCAGCAGTGAACAGGGCAGCCCGAACACTGAAGCTTTCTTT. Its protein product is CASSEQGSPNTEAFF. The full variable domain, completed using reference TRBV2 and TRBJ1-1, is EPEVTQTPSHQVTQMGQEVILRCVPISNHLYFYWYRQILGQKVEFLVSFYNNEISEKSEIFDDQFSVERPDGSNFTLKIRSTKLEDSAMYFCASSEQGSPNTEAFFGQGTRLTVV.

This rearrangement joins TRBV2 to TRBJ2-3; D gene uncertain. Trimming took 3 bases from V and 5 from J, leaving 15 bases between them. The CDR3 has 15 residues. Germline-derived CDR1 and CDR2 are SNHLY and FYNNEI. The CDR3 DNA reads TGTGCCAGCAGTGATAGGGTCAGCGCGGAAGATACGCAGTATTTT. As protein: CASSDRVSAEDTQYF.

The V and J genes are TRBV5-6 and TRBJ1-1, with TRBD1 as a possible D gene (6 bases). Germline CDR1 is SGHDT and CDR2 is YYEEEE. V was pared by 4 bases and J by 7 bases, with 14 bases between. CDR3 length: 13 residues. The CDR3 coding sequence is TGTGCCAGCAGCCTAAGGGGAGGGGGTGAAGCTTTCTTT. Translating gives CASSLRGGGEAFF.

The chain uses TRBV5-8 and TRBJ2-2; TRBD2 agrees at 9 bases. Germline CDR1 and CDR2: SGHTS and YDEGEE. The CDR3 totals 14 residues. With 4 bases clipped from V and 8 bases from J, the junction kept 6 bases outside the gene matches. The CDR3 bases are TGTGCCAGCAGCCCAGGACTAGCGCCGGGGGAGCTGTTTTTT. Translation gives CASSPGLAPGELFF.

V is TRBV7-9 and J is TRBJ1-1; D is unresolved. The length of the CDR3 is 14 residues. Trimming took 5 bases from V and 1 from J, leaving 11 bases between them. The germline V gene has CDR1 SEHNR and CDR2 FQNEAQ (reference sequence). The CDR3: CASSLKTENTEAFF. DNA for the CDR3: TGTGCCAGCAGCCTGAAAACAGAGAACACTGAAGCTTTCTTT.

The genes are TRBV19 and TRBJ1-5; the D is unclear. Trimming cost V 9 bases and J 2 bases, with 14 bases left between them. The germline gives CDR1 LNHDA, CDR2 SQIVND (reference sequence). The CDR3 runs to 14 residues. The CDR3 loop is CASTGELGNQPQHF. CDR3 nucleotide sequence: TGTGCCAGCACCGGGGAACTAGGCAATCAGCCCCAGCATTTT.

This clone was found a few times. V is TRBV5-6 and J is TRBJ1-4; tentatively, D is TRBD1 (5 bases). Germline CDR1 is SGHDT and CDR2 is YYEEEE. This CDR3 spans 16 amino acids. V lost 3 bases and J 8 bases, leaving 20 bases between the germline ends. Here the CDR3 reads CASSWLRGEGREKLFF. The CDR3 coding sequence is TGTGCCAGCAGCTGGTTGCGGGGGGAGGGACGAGAAAAACTGTTTTTT.

The CDR3 DNA reads TGTGCCAGTACCTCACGGGGGCCACAGCCCCAGCATTTT. It is translated as CASTSRGPQPQHF. The rearrangement joins TRBV19 to TRBJ1-5; possible D gene TRBD1, 6 bases. The CDR3 is 13 residues long. CDR1 is LNHDA and CDR2 is SQIVND in the germline V gene (reference sequence). V dropped 7 bases and J dropped 7 bases, with 14 bases sitting between them.

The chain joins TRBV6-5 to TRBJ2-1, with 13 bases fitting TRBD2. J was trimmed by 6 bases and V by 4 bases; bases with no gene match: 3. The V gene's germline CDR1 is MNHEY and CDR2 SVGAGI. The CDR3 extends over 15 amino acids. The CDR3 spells CASSSGLAGANEQFF. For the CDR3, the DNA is TGTGCCAGCAGTTCCGGACTAGCGGGGGCCAATGAGCAGTTCTTC.

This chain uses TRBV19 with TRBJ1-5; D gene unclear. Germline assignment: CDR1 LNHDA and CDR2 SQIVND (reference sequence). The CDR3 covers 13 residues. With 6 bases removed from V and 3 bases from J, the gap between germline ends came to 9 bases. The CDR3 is CASSVNSNQPQHF. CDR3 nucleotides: TGTGCCAGTAGCGTAAACTCCAATCAGCCCCAGCATTTT.

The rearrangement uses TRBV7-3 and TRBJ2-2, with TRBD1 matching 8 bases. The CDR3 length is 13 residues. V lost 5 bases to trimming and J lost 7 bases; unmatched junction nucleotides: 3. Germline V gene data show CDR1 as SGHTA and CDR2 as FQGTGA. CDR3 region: CASSQTGDGELFF. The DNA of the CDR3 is TGTGCCAGCAGCCAGACAGGGGACGGGGAGCTGTTTTTT.

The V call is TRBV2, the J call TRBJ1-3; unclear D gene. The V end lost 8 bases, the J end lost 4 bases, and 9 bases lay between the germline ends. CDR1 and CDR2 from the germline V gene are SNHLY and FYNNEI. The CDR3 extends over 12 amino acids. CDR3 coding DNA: TGTGCCAGCTCCTCTCCCGGAAACACCATATATTTT. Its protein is CASSSPGNTIYF.

CDR3 sequence reads: CASSLLGTNTGELFF. In DNA, the CDR3 is TGTGCCAGCAGTTTATTGGGTACGAACACCGGGGAGCTGTTTTTT. The gene calls are TRBV28 and TRBJ2-2; D uncertain. CDR3 length equals 15 residues. Per germline, CDR1 MDHEN and CDR2 SYDVKM. V was trimmed by 1 base and J by 0 bases, leaving 6 bases between them.

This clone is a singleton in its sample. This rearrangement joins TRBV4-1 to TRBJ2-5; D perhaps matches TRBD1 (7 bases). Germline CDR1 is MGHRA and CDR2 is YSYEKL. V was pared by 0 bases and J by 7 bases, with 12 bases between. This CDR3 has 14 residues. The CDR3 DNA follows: TGCGCCAGCAGCCAAGATCTCCAGGGGGGGACCCAGTACTTC. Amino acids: CASSQDLQGGTQYF.

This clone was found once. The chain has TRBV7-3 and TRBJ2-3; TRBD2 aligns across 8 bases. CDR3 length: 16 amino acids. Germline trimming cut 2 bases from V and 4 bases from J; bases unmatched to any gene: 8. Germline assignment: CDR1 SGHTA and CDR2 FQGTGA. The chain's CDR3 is CASSLSGGAGPDTQYF. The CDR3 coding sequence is TGTGCCAGCAGCTTATCCGGGGGGGCCGGCCCAGATACGCAGTATTTT.

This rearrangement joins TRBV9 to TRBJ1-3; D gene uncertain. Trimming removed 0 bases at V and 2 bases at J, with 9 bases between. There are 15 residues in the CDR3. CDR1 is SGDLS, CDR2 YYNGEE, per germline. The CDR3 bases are TGTGCCAGCAGCGTAGCTCCCGATACTGGAAACACCATATATTTT. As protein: CASSVAPDTGNTIYF.

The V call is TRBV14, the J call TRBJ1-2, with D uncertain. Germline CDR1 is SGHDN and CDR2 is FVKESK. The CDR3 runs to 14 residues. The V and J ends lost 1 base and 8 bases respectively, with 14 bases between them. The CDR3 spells CASSQVEVAWGYTF. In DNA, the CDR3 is TGTGCCAGCAGCCAAGTTGAGGTGGCATGGGGCTACACCTTC.

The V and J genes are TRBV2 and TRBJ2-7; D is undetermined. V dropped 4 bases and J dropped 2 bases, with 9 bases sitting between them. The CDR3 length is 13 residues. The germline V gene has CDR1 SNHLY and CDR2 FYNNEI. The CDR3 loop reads CASSARLAYEQYF. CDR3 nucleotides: TGTGCCAGCAGTGCCCGGCTAGCCTACGAGCAGTACTTC.

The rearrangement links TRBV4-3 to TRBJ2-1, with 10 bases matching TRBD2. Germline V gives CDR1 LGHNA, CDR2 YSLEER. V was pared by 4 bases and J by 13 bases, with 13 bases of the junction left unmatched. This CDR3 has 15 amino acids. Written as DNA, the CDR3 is TGCGCCAGCAGCCCTAGCGGGGGTACGATCCTTGAACAGTTCTTC. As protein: CASSPSGGTILEQFF.